This T cell receptor beta chain was sequenced during a study of cytomegalovirus exposure and HLA in healthy donors. Looking at the study overall: The same platform was used for the 100 to 150 validation repertoires and the approximately 700 first-cohort repertoires, a later analysis reported.

The CDR3 covers 14 residues. From germline, CDR1 is SGHTA and CDR2 FQGNSA. The junction had 5 bases not matched to a gene; V was cut back by 3 bases and J by 5 bases. Sequencing was performed with immunoSEQ multiplex PCR; in TCRdb, only in-frame clones are kept and a portion is missing. This sample carries 100,000 to 150,000 clones, over 90% of them seen once, and the ten largest clones take roughly 1.2%. Study findings and constraints: Accounts indicate the classifier identified cytomegalovirus status with strong specificity and sensitivity. Researchers counted some 150 TCR beta chains as cytomegalovirus-associated.

The validation cohort, a group of around 130 subjects, included the donors and was separate from the roughly 720-subject first cohort. In its sample, this clone was seen once. Its specificity is not known. This rearrangement joins TRBV7-2 to TRBJ2-3; 7 positions agree with TRBD2. The sample was PBMCs. The TCR was taken from a woman younger than 35 in good health and CMV-seronegative. The CDR3 DNA reads as TGTGCCAGCAGCTTCCAGCGCGGGAGAGATACGCAGTATTTT. As protein: CASSFQRGRDTQYF.